This is a list of T cell receptor beta chains from one sample in a study of blood T cell repertoires in COVID-19. Measured with immunoSEQ multiplex PCR; TCRdb has only the in-frame clones, and not every one. The table shows about 210,000 clones, with 82% occurring only once. Specimen: peripheral blood. The receptors derive from a woman in her 40s with acute or convalescent COVID-19. CDR3s include the opening cysteine and the closing phenylalanine or tryptophan. A D gene is named only where the DNA matches it firmly. The size entry is marked missing in some rows and otherwise reads once, few, many or a size class.

j_call clone_size v_call d_call cdr3_aa cdr3_nt
TRBJ2-7 . TRBV9 TRBD1 CASSDAGGDEQYF TGTGCCAGCAGCGATGCAGGGGGCGACGAGCAGTACTTC
TRBJ2-3 . TRBV7-9 TRBD2 CASSQWTSADTQYF TGTGCCAGCAGTCAATGGACTAGCGCAGATACGCAGTATTTT
TRBJ2-1 . TRBV10-2 . CASSEVLESYNEQFF TGCGCCAGCAGTGAAGTTCTGGAGTCCTACAATGAGCAGTTCTTC
TRBJ1-4 few TRBV2 TRBD1 CASGRDRGGEKLFF TGTGCCAGCGGAAGGGACAGGGGGGGCGAAAAACTGTTTTTT
TRBJ1-3 . TRBV20-1 TRBD1 CSASTPGTGTDTIYF TGCAGTGCTAGTACTCCCGGGACAGGGACGGACACCATATATTTT
TRBJ1-5 . TRBV28 . CASSHDRSIGNQPQHF TGTGCCAGCAGTCACGACAGGAGCATCGGCAATCAGCCCCAGCATTTT
TRBJ2-7 . TRBV24-1 . CATSDPPRDFSYEQYF TGTGCCACCAGTGATCCCCCCAGGGATTTCTCCTACGAGCAGTACTTC
TRBJ1-1 . TRBV6-5 . CASIERLSTEAFF TGTGCCAGCATAGAACGCCTGAGCACTGAAGCTTTCTTT
TRBJ1-6 few TRBV19 . CASSLRGGSYNSPLHF TGTGCCAGTAGTCTGCGGGGGGGCTCCTATAATTCACCCCTCCACTTT
TRBJ1-6 . TRBV19 TRBD1 CASKTLQGTSYNSPLHF TGTGCCAGTAAAACCTTACAGGGGACCTCCTATAATTCACCCCTCCACTTT